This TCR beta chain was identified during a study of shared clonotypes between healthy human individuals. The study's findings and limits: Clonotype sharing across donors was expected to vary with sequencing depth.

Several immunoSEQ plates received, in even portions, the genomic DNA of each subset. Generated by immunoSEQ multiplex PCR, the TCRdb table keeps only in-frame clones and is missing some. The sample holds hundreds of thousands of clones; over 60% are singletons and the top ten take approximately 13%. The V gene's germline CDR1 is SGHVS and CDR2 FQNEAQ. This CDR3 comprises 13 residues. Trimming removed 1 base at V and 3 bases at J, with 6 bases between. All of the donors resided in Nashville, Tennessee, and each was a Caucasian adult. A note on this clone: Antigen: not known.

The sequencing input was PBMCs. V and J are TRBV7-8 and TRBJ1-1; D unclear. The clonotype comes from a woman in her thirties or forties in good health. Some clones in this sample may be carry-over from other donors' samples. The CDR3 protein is CASSLGGDTEAFF. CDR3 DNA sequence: TGTGCCAGCAGCTTAGGTGGGGACACTGAAGCTTTCTTT. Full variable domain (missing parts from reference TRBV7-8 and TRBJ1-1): GAGVSQSPRYKVAKRGQDVALRCDPISGHVSLFWYQQALGQGPEFLTYFQNEAQLDKSGLPSDRFFAERPEGSVSTLKIQRTQQEDSAVYLCASSLGGDTEAFFGQGTRLTVV.